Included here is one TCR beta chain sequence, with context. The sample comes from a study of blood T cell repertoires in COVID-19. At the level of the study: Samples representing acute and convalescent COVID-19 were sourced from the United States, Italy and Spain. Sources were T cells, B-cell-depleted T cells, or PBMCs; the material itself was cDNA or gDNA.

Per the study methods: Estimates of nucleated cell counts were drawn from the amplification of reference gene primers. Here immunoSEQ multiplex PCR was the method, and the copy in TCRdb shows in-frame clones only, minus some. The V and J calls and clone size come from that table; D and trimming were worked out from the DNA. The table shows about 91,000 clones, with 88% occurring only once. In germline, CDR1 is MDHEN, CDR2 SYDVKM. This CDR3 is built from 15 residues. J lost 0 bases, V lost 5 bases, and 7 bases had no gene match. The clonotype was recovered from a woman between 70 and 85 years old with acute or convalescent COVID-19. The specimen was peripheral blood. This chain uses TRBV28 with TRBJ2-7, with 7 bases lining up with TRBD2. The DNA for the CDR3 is TGTGCCAGCAGTGAGAGCGGGACCCGCTCCTACGAGCAGTACTTC. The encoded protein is CASSESGTRSYEQYF.